Listed below are T cell receptor beta chains from one sample, sequenced in a study of T cells of healthy individuals. One entry per CDR3 protein results from TCRdb running MiXCR on the 5' RACE reads. The sample lists some 85,000 distinct CDR3 sequences, around 5.1% occurring once. These receptors were taken from a female donor in good health. The CDR3 runs from the conserved cysteine through the conserved F or W. D genes are given only for firm matches. A clone size is listed for some rows: how often the clone was seen (once, few, many), or a class if it is expanded.

CDR3nt: TGTGCCAGCAGTGAATATGAGACAGATACGCAGTATTTT
CDR3aa: CASSEYETDTQYF
abundance: NA
d_gene: NA
v_gene: TRBV25-1
j_gene: TRBJ2-3

CDR3nt: TGTGCCAGCAGCCAACAGGGGGTAAGCAATCAGCCCCAGCATTTT
CDR3aa: CASSQQGVSNQPQHF
abundance: many
d_gene: TRBD1
v_gene: TRBV3-1
j_gene: TRBJ1-5

CDR3nt: TGCGCCAGCAGGCCTTCGACTAGCGGGAACCTACGAACGAGCTCCTACAATGAGCAGTTCTTC
CDR3aa: CASRPSTSGNLRTSSYNEQFF
abundance: many
d_gene: TRBD2
v_gene: TRBV5-1
j_gene: TRBJ2-1

CDR3nt: TGCAGCGGGGACTTGTACAATGAGCAGTTCTTC
CDR3aa: CSGDLYNEQFF
abundance: many
d_gene: NA
v_gene: TRBV29-1
j_gene: TRBJ2-1

CDR3nt: TGTGCCAGCAGCCCCCTATTGGGACGCGGGACCGGGGAGCTGTTTTTT
CDR3aa: CASSPLLGRGTGELFF
abundance: few
d_gene: NA
v_gene: TRBV7-2
j_gene: TRBJ2-2

CDR3nt: TGTGCCAGCAGTTTAGCACAGAGCACAGATACGCAGTATTTT
CDR3aa: CASSLAQSTDTQYF
abundance: many
d_gene: NA
v_gene: TRBV28
j_gene: TRBJ2-3

CDR3nt: TGTGCCAGCAGCTTATTTAGGGATGAGCAGTTCTTC
CDR3aa: CASSLFRDEQFF
abundance: many
d_gene: NA
v_gene: TRBV7-2
j_gene: TRBJ2-1

CDR3nt: TGTGCCAGCAGCTTAGCGCCGGGACAGTGGATCGGCTACACCTTC
CDR3aa: CASSLAPGQWIGYTF
abundance: NA
d_gene: TRBD1
v_gene: TRBV7-2
j_gene: TRBJ1-2

CDR3nt: TGTGCCAGTAGTTCCGGTTCGGGAGGGCTCACCGGGGAGCTGTTTTTT
CDR3aa: CASSSGSGGLTGELFF
abundance: NA
d_gene: TRBD2
v_gene: TRBV19
j_gene: TRBJ2-2

CDR3nt: TGTGCCAGCAGCGTCCGGACAGGCCAAGAGACCCAGTACTTC
CDR3aa: CASSVRTGQETQYF
abundance: few
d_gene: TRBD1
v_gene: TRBV3-1
j_gene: TRBJ2-5

CDR3nt: TGCGCCAGCAGCCCAACGGGACTAGCGGAGGTTAGGAACAATGAGCAGTTCTTC
CDR3aa: CASSPTGLAEVRNNEQFF
abundance: few
d_gene: TRBD2
v_gene: TRBV4-3
j_gene: TRBJ2-1

CDR3nt: TGTGCCAGCAGTTTAACCGGAGGGAAAGGGGATTACGAGCAGTACTTC
CDR3aa: CASSLTGGKGDYEQYF
abundance: few
d_gene: NA
v_gene: TRBV6-5
j_gene: TRBJ2-7

CDR3nt: TGTGCCAGCAGGGAGAACGGGGGCTATGGCTACACCTTC
CDR3aa: CASRENGGYGYTF
abundance: many
d_gene: NA
v_gene: TRBV4-2
j_gene: TRBJ1-2

CDR3nt: TGTGCCAGCAGTTCCCCCAGGGGTATACCTGGGGCCAACGTCCTGACTTTC
CDR3aa: CASSSPRGIPGANVLTF
abundance: many
d_gene: NA
v_gene: TRBV6-2/TRBV6-3
j_gene: TRBJ2-6

CDR3nt: TGCGCCAGCAGCCACGATATCTCGGACCTACCACGGGGCTACACCTTC
CDR3aa: CASSHDISDLPRGYTF
abundance: many
d_gene: NA
v_gene: TRBV4-1
j_gene: TRBJ1-2

CDR3nt: TGTGCCAGCAGCCAAGTCCGGGGGCGCTTAGGTGAGCAGTTCTTC
CDR3aa: CASSQVRGRLGEQFF
abundance: few
d_gene: NA
v_gene: TRBV4-2
j_gene: TRBJ2-1

CDR3nt: TGCAGCGTTGAAGATCGGATAGCGGTCAATGAGCAGTTCTTC
CDR3aa: CSVEDRIAVNEQFF
abundance: many
d_gene: NA
v_gene: TRBV29-1
j_gene: TRBJ2-1

CDR3nt: TGTGCCAGCAGCTCCGCAGGGGGCACACACACTGAAGCTTTCTTT
CDR3aa: CASSSAGGTHTEAFF
abundance: many
d_gene: TRBD1
v_gene: TRBV7-2
j_gene: TRBJ1-1

CDR3nt: TGTGCCAGCAGTTTAGCGGTGCGGATAGGCGGCATGAACACTGAAGCTTTCTTT
CDR3aa: CASSLAVRIGGMNTEAFF
abundance: many
d_gene: NA
v_gene: TRBV28
j_gene: TRBJ1-1

CDR3nt: TGTGCCAGCAGTCCCCACTTTACAGGGAACTATGGCTACACCTTC
CDR3aa: CASSPHFTGNYGYTF
abundance: few
d_gene: NA
v_gene: TRBV12-3/TRBV12-4
j_gene: TRBJ1-2

CDR3nt: TGTGCCAGCTCACCGTATAAAGGCAACCAGCCCCAGCATTTT
CDR3aa: CASSPYKGNQPQHF
abundance: many
d_gene: NA
v_gene: TRBV18
j_gene: TRBJ1-5

CDR3nt: TGTGCCAGCAGCCCAAATAGCAATCAGCCCCAGCATTTT
CDR3aa: CASSPNSNQPQHF
abundance: NA
d_gene: NA
v_gene: TRBV7-8
j_gene: TRBJ1-5

CDR3nt: TGCAGTGCTAGGGCGGACAGGGGGCCAACCTATGGCTACACCTTC
CDR3aa: CSARADRGPTYGYTF
abundance: NA
d_gene: TRBD1
v_gene: TRBV20-1
j_gene: TRBJ1-2

CDR3nt: TGCGCCAGCAGCCAAGGGAACACCGGGGAGCTGTTTTTT
CDR3aa: CASSQGNTGELFF
abundance: many
d_gene: NA
v_gene: TRBV4-1
j_gene: TRBJ2-2

CDR3nt: TGTGCCAGCAACTCCGGGACAGGGGACACAGATACGCAGTATTTT
CDR3aa: CASNSGTGDTDTQYF
abundance: many
d_gene: TRBD1
v_gene: TRBV12-3/TRBV12-4
j_gene: TRBJ2-3

CDR3nt: TGTGCCAGCAGCTTAGTTATTTCGGGTATTGAAGCTTTCTTT
CDR3aa: CASSLVISGIEAFF
abundance: many
d_gene: NA
v_gene: TRBV7-8
j_gene: TRBJ1-1

CDR3nt: TGTGCCAGCAGCGGGGGTCGGTTCTCTAGCGGGAGCGGCGAGACCCAGTACTTC
CDR3aa: CASSGGRFSSGSGETQYF
abundance: many
d_gene: TRBD2
v_gene: TRBV9
j_gene: TRBJ2-5

CDR3nt: TGTGCCAGCAGCTTAAGTGCTCTGGGCGAGCAGTACTTC
CDR3aa: CASSLSALGEQYF
abundance: many
d_gene: NA
v_gene: TRBV7-9
j_gene: TRBJ2-7

CDR3nt: TGTGCCAGCAGCCAGGGCCCTGGGGCCGAGCAGTACTTC
CDR3aa: CASSQGPGAEQYF
abundance: NA
d_gene: NA
v_gene: TRBV7-8
j_gene: TRBJ2-7

CDR3nt: TGCGCCAGCAGCCAAGGGGGACAGGCGGCCTACAATGAGCAGTTCTTC
CDR3aa: CASSQGGQAAYNEQFF
abundance: NA
d_gene: TRBD1
v_gene: TRBV4-3
j_gene: TRBJ2-1